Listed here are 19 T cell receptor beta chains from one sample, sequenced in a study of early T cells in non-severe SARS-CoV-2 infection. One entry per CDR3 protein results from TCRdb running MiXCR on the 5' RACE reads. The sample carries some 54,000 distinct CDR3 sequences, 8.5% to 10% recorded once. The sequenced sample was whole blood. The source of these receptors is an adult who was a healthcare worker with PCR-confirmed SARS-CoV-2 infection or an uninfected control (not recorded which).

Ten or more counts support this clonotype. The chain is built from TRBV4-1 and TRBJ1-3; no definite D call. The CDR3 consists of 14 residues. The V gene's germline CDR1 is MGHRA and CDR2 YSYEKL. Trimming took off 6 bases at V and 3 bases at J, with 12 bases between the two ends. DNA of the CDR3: TGCGCCAGCAGGTCCCATCTCGGTGGAAACACCATATATTTT. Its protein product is CASRSHLGGNTIYF.

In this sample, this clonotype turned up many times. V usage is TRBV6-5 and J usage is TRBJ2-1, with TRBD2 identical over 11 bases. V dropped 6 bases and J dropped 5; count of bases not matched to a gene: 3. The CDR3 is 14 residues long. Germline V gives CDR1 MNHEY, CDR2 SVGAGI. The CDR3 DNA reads TGTGCCAGCAGACCGGGACTAGCGGACAATGAGCAGTTCTTC. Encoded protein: CASRPGLADNEQFF.

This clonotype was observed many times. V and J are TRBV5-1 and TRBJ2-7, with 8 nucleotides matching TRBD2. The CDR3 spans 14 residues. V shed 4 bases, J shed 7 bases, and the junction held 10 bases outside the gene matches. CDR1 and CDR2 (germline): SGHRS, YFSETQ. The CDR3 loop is CASSRRAAGVEQYF. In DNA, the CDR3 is TGCGCCAGCAGCCGGCGCGCAGCGGGAGTGGAGCAGTACTTC.

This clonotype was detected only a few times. The DNA for the CDR3 is TGTGCCAGCAGTTATGGTAGACGGGGGGCCGCTTCGGACCCACCAAGGCAGTTCTTC. Protein sequence: CASSYGRRGAASDPPRQFF. This chain uses TRBV6-9 with TRBJ2-1, with D possibly matching TRBD2 (7 bases). Per germline, CDR1 MNHGY and CDR2 SVAAGI. The CDR3 runs to 19 residues. The V and J ends lost 2 bases and 12 bases respectively, with 32 bases between them.

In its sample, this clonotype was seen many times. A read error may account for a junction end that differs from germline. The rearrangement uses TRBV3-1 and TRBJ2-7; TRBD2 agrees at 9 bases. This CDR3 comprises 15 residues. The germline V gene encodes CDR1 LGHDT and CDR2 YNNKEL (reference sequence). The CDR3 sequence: CASSQGTSVAYEQYF. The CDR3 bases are TGTGCCAGCAGCCAAGGGACTAGCGTCGCCTATGAGCAGTACTTC.

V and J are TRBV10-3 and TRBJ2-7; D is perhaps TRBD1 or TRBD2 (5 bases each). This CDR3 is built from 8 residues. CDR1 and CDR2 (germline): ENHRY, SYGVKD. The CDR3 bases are TGTGCCACCGGGAATGGGGCCGTC. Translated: CATGNGAV.

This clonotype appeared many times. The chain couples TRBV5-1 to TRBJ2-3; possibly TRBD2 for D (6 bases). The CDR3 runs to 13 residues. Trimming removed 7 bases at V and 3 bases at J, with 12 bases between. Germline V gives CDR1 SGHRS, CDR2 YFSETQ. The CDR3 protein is CASRNAGTDTQYF. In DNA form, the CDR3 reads TGCGCCAGCCGAAATGCGGGGACAGATACGCAGTATTTT.

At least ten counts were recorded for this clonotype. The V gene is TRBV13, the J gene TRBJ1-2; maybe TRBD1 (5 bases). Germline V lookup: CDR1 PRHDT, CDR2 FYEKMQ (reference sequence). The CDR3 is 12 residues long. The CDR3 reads CAAGGRNYGYTF. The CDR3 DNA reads TGTGCGGCGGGGGGACGCAACTATGGCTACACCTTC.

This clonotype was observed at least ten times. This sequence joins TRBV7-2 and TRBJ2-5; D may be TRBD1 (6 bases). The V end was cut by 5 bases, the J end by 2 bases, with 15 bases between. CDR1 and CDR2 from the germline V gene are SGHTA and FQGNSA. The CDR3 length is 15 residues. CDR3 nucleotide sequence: TGTGCCAGCAGCCCTGTGGGGGCAGGACAAGAGACCCAGTACTTC. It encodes CASSPVGAGQETQYF.

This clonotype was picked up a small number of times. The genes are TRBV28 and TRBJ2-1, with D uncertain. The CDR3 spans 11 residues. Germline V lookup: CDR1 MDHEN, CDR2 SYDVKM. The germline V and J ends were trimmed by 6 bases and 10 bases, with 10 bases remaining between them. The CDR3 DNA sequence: TGTGCCAGCAGCCCCAGTCGGGAGCAGTTCTTC. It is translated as CASSPSREQFF.

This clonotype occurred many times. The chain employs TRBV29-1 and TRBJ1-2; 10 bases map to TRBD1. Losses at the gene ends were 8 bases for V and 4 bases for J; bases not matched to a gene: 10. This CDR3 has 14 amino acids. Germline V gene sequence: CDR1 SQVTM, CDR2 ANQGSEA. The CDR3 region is CSPPGQGLAYGYTF. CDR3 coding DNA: TGCAGCCCACCGGGACAGGGGCTGGCCTATGGCTACACCTTC. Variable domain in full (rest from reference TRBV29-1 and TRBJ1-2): SAVISQKPSRDICQRGTSLTIQCQVDSQVTMMFWYRQQPGQSLTLIATANQGSEATYESGFVIDKFPISRPNLTFSTLTVSNMSPEDSSIYLCSPPGQGLAYGYTFGSGTRLTVV.

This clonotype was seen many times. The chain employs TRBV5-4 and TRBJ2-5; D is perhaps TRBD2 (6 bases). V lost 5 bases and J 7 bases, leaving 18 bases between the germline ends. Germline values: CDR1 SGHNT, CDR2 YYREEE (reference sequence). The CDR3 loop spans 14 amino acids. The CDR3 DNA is TGTGCCAGCAGTACCCCGACGATGGAGGGGACCCAGTACTTC. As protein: CASSTPTMEGTQYF.

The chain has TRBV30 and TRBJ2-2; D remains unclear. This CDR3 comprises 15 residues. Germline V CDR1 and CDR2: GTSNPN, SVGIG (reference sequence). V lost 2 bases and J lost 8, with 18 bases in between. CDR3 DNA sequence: TGTGCCTGGAGTTCACCAATTCTAGGAATAGGGGAGCTGTTTTTT. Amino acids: CAWSSPILGIGELFF.

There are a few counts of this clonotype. CDR3 bases: TGCAGCGTTGAAGGGGAGGCGGGACAGCGAGCTAATGAGCAGTTCTTC. Translation gives CSVEGEAGQRANEQFF. The chain employs TRBV29-1 and TRBJ2-1; D may be TRBD1 (7 bases). CDR3 length: 16 amino acids. Deletions cut 1 base from V and 7 bases from J, with 20 bases between. Germline V gene sequence: CDR1 SQVTM, CDR2 ANQGSEA.

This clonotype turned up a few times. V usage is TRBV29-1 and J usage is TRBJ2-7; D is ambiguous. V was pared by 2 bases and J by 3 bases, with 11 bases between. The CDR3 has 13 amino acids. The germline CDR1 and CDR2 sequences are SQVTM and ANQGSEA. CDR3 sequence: CSVELEAGYEQYF. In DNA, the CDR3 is TGCAGCGTTGAATTGGAAGCCGGCTACGAGCAGTACTTC.

The CDR3 loop reads CSARTGWGTGELFF. In DNA form, the CDR3 reads TGCAGTGCTAGAACTGGGTGGGGCACCGGGGAGCTGTTTTTT. This sequence joins TRBV20-1 and TRBJ2-2; D not certain. The ends were cut back, 2 bases at V and 4 bases at J, with 11 bases in the middle. There are 14 residues in the CDR3. The germline V gene encodes CDR1 DFQATT and CDR2 SNEGSKA (reference sequence).

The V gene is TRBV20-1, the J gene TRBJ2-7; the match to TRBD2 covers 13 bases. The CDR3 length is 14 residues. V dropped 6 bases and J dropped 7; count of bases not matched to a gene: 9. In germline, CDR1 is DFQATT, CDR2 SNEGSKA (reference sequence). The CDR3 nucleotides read TGCAGTGCCAAAGGACTAGCGGGAGAAAGAGAGCAGTACTTC. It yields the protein CSAKGLAGEREQYF.

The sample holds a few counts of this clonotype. The CDR3 loop is CSALLAGGPSETQYF. The CDR3 region has the DNA TGCAGTGCTCTACTAGCGGGAGGGCCCTCGGAGACCCAGTACTTC. The chain employs TRBV20-1 and TRBJ2-5, with 13 bases that match TRBD2. The CDR3 totals 15 residues. The germline V gene encodes CDR1 DFQATT and CDR2 SNEGSKA (reference sequence). Trimming removed 5 bases from V and 5 bases from J; junction bases left unmatched: 8.

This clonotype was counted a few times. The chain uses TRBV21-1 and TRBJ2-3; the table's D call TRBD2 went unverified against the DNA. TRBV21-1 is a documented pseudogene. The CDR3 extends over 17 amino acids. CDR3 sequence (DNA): TGTGCCAGCAGCAAAGGTCCGACTAGCGGGGTCACAGATACGCAGTATTTT. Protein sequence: CASSKGPTSGVTDTQYF.